This TCR beta chain was found in a study of T-cell memory formation after mild COVID-19. Across the study: Each donor largely had its own TCR clusters.

For this clonotype: What it binds is unknown.

The CDR3 is 15 amino acids. The trim removed 3 bases at V and 4 bases at J, leaving 4 bases unmatched. Looked up from germline, CDR1 is SGDLS and CDR2 is YYNGEE. Findings and caveats of the study: CD4/CD8 balance characterized clones contracting day 15 to 85, and CD4+ skew characterized later expanders. Among contracting clones, CD4+ were mainly CM/EM and CD8+ enriched in EMRA. There were some responding clones in pre-infection memory, which suggested that cross-reactive memory had joined.

TCRdb reprocessed the 5' RACE reads via MiXCR and lists one record per CDR3 protein. The repertoire holds about 400,000 distinct CDR3 sequences, roughly 17% seen once, with 20% to 25% in the top ten. The sequence derives from a man aged 18 to 35 who had mild COVID-19 (a few samples of this study predate the infection). Cell type and time point are not known. The chain has TRBV9 and TRBJ2-3; 11 positions agree with TRBD2. The specimen was PBMCs or a T cell subset sorted from them (not recorded which). In DNA, the CDR3 is TGTGCCAGCAGCGGAGGGACTAGCGGACCAGATACGCAGTATTTT. Residues: CASSGGTSGPDTQYF. The full variable domain, with the rest looked up from reference TRBV9 and TRBJ2-3, is DSGVTQTPKHLITATGQRVTLRCSPRSGDLSVYWYQQSLDQGLQFLIQYYNGEERAKGNILERFSAQQFPDLHSELNLSSLELGDSALYFCASSGGTSGPDTQYFGPGTRLTVL.